The present T cell receptor (beta chain) was sequenced within a study of PD-L1 blockade in urothelial cancer. Whole-study context: Most of the 29 patients were men with bladder-origin urothelial cancer.

Profiling relied on immunoSEQ multiplex PCR, and the TCRdb table lists in-frame clones only, not all of them. The table records about 36,000 clones, approximately 88% of them present only once. V lost 0 bases, J lost 4 bases, and 9 bases lay in between. This CDR3 contains 14 residues. Germline CDR1 MNHEY, CDR2 SVGAGI. Regarding time point: peripheral blood 6 weeks after treatment start. The receptor comes from a middle-aged man with urothelial cancer. The sequencing used PBMCs, collected around atezolizumab (anti-PD-L1) treatment. The chain links TRBV6-5 to TRBJ1-1; D ambiguous. In nucleotides, the CDR3 is TGTGCCAGCAGTTACTCGGGTACGGGCACTGAAGCTTTCTTT. Protein sequence: CASSYSGTGTEAFF.